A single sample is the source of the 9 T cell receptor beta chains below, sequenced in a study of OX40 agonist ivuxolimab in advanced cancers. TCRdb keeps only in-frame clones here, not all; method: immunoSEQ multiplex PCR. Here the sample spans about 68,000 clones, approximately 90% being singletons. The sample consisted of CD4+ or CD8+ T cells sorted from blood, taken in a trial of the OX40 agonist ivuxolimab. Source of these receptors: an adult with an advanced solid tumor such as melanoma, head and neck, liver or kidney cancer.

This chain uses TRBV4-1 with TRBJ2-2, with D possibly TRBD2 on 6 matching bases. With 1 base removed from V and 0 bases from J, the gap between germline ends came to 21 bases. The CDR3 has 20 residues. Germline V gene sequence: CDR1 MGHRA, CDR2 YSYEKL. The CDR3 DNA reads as TGCGCCAGCAGCCAAGTCTACAGAGCGGGTACCCTCTCGAACACCGGGGAGCTGTTTTTT. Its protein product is CASSQVYRAGTLSNTGELFF.

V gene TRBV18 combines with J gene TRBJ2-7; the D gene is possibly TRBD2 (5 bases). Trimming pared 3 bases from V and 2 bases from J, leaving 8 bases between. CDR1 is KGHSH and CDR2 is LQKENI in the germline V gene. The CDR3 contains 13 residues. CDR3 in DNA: TGTGCCAGCTCACCCAGGCGGGCCTACGAGCAGTACTTC. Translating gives CASSPRRAYEQYF.

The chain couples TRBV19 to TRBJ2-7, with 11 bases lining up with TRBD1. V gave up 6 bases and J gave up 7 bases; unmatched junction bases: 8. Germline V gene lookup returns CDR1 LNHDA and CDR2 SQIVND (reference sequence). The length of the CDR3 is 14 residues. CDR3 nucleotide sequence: TGTGCCAGTAGGATCCGGGACAGGGGGAGGGAGCAGTACTTC. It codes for CASRIRDRGREQYF.

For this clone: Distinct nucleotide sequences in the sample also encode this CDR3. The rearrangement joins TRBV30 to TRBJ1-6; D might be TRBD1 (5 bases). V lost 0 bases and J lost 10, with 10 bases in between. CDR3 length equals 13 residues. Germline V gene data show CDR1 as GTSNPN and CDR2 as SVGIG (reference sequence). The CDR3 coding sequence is TGTGCCTGGAGTGTGGGGGTGGGGTCACCCCTCCACTTT. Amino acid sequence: CAWSVGVGSPLHF.

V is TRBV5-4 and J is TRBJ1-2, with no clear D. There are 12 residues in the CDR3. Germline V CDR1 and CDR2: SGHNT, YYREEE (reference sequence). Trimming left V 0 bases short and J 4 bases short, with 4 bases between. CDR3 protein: CASSLERYGYTF. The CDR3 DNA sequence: TGTGCCAGCAGCTTGGAGCGCTATGGCTACACCTTC.

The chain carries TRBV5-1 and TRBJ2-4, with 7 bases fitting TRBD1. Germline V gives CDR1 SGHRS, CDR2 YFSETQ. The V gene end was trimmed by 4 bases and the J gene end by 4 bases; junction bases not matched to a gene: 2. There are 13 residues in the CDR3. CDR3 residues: CASSRDSKNIQYF. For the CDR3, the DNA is TGCGCCAGCAGCAGGGACAGTAAAAACATTCAGTACTTC.

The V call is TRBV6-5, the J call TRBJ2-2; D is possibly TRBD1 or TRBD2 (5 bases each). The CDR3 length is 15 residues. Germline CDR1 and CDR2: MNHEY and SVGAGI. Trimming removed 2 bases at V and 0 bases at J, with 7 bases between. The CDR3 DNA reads TGTGCCAGCAGTTACGAGGGGACGAACACCGGGGAGCTGTTTTTT. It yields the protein CASSYEGTNTGELFF.

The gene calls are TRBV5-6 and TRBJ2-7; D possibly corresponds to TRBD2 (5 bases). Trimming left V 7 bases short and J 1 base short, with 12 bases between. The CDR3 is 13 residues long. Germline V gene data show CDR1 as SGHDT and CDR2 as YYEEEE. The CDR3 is CASPPRTSYEQYF. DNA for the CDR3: TGTGCCAGCCCCCCCCGGACTTCCTACGAGCAGTACTTC. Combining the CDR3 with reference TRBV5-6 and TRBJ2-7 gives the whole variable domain DAGVTQSPTHLIKTRGQQVTLRCSPKSGHDTVSWYQQALGQGPQFIFQYYEEEERQRGNFPDRFSGHQFPNYSSELNVNALLLGDSALYLCASPPRTSYEQYFGPGTRLTVT.

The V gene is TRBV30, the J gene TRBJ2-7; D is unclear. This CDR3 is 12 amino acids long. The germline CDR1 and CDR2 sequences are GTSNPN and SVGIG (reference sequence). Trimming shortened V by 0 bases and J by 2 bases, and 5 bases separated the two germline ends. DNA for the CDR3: TGTGCCTGGAGTGTCCAGGCCTACGAGCAGTACTTC. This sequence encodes CAWSVQAYEQYF. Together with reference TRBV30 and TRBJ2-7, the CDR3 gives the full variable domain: SQTIHQWPATLVQPVGSPLSLECTVEGTSNPNLYWYRQAAGRGLQLLFYSVGIGQISSEVPQNLSASRPQDRQFILSSKKLLLSDSGFYLCAWSVQAYEQYFGPGTRLTVT.